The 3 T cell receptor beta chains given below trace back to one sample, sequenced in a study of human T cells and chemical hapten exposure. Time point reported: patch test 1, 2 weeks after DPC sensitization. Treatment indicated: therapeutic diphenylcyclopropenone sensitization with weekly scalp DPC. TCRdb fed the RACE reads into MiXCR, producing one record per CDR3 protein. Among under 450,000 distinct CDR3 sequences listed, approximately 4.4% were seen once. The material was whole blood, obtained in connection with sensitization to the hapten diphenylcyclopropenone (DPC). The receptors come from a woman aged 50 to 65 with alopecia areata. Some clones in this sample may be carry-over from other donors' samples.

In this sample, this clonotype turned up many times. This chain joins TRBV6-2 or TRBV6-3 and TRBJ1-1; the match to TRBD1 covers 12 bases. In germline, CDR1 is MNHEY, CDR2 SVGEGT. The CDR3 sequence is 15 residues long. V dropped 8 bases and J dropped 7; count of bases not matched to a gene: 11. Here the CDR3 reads CASVATGQGAGEAFF. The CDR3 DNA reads TGTGCCAGCGTTGCCACGGGACAGGGGGCCGGTGAAGCTTTCTTT.

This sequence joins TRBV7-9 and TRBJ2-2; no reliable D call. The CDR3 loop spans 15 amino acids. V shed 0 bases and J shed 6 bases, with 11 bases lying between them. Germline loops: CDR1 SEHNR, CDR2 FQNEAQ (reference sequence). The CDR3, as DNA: TGTGCCAGCAGCTTAGCAGGTCCCGGTCCCGGGGAGCTGTTTTTT. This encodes CASSLAGPGPGELFF. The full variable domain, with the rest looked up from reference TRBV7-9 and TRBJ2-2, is DTGVSQNPRHKITKRGQNVTFRCDPISEHNRLYWYRQTLGQGPEFLTYFQNEAQLEKSRLLSDRFSAERPKGSFSTLEIQRTEQGDSAMYLCASSLAGPGPGELFFGEGSRLTVL.

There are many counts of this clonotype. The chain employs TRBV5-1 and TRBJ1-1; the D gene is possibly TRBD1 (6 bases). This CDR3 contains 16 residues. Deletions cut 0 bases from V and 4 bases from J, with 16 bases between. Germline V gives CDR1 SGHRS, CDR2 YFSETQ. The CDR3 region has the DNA TGCGCCAGCAGCTTGGCAGCACAGGGTTACCTCACTGAAGCTTTCTTT. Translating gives CASSLAAQGYLTEAFF.